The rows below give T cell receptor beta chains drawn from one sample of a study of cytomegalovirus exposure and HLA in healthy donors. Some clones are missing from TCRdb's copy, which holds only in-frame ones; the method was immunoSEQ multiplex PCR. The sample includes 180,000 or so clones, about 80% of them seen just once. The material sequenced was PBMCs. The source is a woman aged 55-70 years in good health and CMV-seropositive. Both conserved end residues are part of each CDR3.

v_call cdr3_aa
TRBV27 CASSLIVGGMHTEAFF
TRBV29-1 CSVDGGFKTQYF
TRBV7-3 CASSLIGGTGAYEQYF
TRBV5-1 CASSLGAGIRTDTQYF
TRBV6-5 CASIPGQGDYGYTF
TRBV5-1 CASSLPGMGNEQFF
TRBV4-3 CASSRPGTTDTQYF
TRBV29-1 CSVTRTSGPTDTQYF
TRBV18 CASSRSGTKGEQYF
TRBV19 CASSSDRYSGNTIYF
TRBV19 CASSRDRGLTEAFF